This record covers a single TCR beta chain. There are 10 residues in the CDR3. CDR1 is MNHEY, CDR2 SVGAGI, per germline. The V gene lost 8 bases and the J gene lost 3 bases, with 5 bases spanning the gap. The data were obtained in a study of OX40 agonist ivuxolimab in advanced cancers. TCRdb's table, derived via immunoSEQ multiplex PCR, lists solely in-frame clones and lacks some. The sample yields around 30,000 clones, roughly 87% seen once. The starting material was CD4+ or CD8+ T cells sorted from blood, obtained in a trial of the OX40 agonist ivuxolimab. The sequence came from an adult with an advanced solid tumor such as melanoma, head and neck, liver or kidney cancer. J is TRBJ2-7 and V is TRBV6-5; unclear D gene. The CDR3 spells CASGYYEQYF. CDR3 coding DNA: TGTGCCAGCGGATACTACGAGCAGTACTTC.